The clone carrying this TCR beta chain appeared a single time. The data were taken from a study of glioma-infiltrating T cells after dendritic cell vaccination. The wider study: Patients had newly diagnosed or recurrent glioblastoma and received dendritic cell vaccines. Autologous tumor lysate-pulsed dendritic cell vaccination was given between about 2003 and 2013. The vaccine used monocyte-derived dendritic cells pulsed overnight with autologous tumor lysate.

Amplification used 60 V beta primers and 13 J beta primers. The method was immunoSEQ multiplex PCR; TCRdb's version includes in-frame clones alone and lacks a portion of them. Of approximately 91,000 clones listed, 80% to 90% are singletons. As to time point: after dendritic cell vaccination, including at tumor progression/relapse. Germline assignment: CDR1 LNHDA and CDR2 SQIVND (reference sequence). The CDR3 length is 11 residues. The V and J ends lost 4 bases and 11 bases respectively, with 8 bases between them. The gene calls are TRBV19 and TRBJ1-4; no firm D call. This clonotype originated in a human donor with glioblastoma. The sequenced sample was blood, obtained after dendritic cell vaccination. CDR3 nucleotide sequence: TGTGCCAGTAGTACCCGGAGGAAACTGTTTTTT. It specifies CASSTRRKLFF. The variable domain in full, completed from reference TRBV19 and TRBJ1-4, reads DGGITQSPKYLFRKEGQNVTLSCEQNLNHDAMYWYRQDPGQGLRLIYYSQIVNDFQKGDIAEGYSVSREKKESFPLTVTSAQKNPTAFYLCASSTRRKLFFGSGTQLSVL.